This T cell receptor (beta chain) was recorded in a study of T cell changes during pregnancy in multiple sclerosis. Measured with immunoSEQ multiplex PCR; TCRdb has only the in-frame clones, and not every one. This table has 45,000 to 55,000 clones, roughly nine tenths appearing once. Germline lookup yields CDR1 SGHAT and CDR2 FQNNGV. The CDR3 consists of 14 residues. J was trimmed by 5 bases and V by 5 bases; bases with no gene match: 3. V is TRBV11-2 and J is TRBJ2-5; TRBD1 agrees at 12 bases. The sample was peripheral blood, taken in the first trimester of pregnancy. The TCR was taken from a female donor in good health, enrolled as a control in a pregnancy study. The CDR3 region has the DNA TGTGCCAGCAGCCGGGACAGGGGGCCTGAGACCCAGTACTTC. As protein: CASSRDRGPETQYF. The full variable domain, rest sourced from reference TRBV11-2 and TRBJ2-5, is EAGVAQSPRYKIIEKRQSVAFWCNPISGHATLYWYQQILGQGPKLLIQFQNNGVVDDSQLPKDRFSAERLKGVDSTLKIQPAKLEDSAVYLCASSRDRGPETQYFGPGTRLLVL.